What follows are 9 T cell receptor beta chains derived from one specimen sequenced in a study of CD8+ T cells in alopecia areata. Sequencing templates came from extracted RNA that was reverse transcribed into cDNA. Generated by immunoSEQ multiplex PCR, the TCRdb table keeps only in-frame clones and is missing some. The profile shows approximately 300,000 clones, roughly 60% of them singletons. Indicated treatment: oral pan-JAK inhibitor, 5-10 mg twice daily. The input for sequencing was CD4+ T cells sorted from blood, taken at week 24, from a patient treated with tofacitinib. The receptors come from a human donor with alopecia areata.

The V and J genes are TRBV10-3 and TRBJ2-3; 12 bases map to TRBD2. CDR1 ENHRY and CDR2 SYGVKD come from the germline V gene. Trimming cost V 6 bases and J 5 bases; bases outside gene matches: 3. The CDR3 consists of 14 residues. CDR3 amino acids: CAIRLAGGKDTQYF. As DNA, the CDR3 is TGTGCCATCAGACTAGCGGGGGGCAAAGATACGCAGTATTTT.

The chain recombines TRBV2 with TRBJ1-2; the D is unclear. Trimming stripped 8 bases from V and 2 bases from J, with 12 bases between. Germline CDR1 SNHLY, CDR2 FYNNEI. CDR3 length equals 13 residues. CDR3 protein: CASSPMLNYGYTF. In DNA form, the CDR3 reads TGTGCCAGCTCCCCTATGTTGAACTATGGCTACACCTTC.

V usage is TRBV7-6 and J usage is TRBJ1-1; D not resolved. The CDR3 contains 14 residues. Germline V gene data show CDR1 as SGHVS and CDR2 as FNYEAQ. V lost 1 base and J 3 bases, leaving 9 bases between the germline ends. The CDR3 sequence: CASSLGLTYTEAFF. The DNA for the CDR3 is TGTGCCAGCAGCTTAGGACTGACTTACACTGAAGCTTTCTTT.

The chain recombines TRBV5-1 with TRBJ2-5; D may correspond to TRBD1 or TRBD2 (5 bases each). Trimming took off 5 bases at V and 1 base at J, with 15 bases between the two ends. This CDR3 is built from 15 residues. Germline CDR1 is SGHRS and CDR2 is YFSETQ. CDR3 bases: TGCGCCAGCAGGCTCCTGGGACGGTTCCAAGAGACCCAGTACTTC. It specifies CASRLLGRFQETQYF.

The chain recombines TRBV27 with TRBJ2-1; weak D call: TRBD1 (6 bases). CDR3 length: 14 amino acids. V lost 5 bases, J lost 7 bases, and 15 bases lay in between. Germline V gene data show CDR1 as MNHEY and CDR2 as SMNVEV (reference sequence). The CDR3 DNA reads as TGTGCCAGCAGTACATACAGGGAATTGAATGAGCAGTTCTTC. This translates into CASSTYRELNEQFF.

The rearrangement links TRBV5-4 to TRBJ2-1, with D maybe TRBD1 (6 bases). Germline values: CDR1 SGHNT, CDR2 YYREEE (reference sequence). Deletions cut 3 bases from V and 5 bases from J, with 15 bases between. The CDR3 spans 15 residues. CDR3 amino acids: CASSYPSDRNNEQFF. The CDR3, as DNA: TGTGCCAGCAGCTATCCCTCGGACAGAAACAATGAGCAGTTCTTC. Together with reference TRBV5-4 and TRBJ2-1, the CDR3 gives the full variable domain: ETGVTQSPTHLIKTRGQQVTLRCSSQSGHNTVSWYQQALGQGPQFIFQYYREEENGRGNFPPRFSGLQFPNYSSELNVNALELDDSALYLCASSYPSDRNNEQFFGPGTRLTVL.

The chain couples TRBV7-9 to TRBJ2-7; TRBD1 is a possible D gene (6 bases). V lost 3 bases, J lost 6 bases, and 9 bases lay in between. This CDR3 comprises 12 residues. Germline V gene sequence: CDR1 SEHNR, CDR2 FQNEAQ (reference sequence). The CDR3 region is CASSFPRGEQYF. In DNA form, the CDR3 reads TGTGCCAGCAGCTTTCCCAGGGGCGAGCAGTACTTC.

The chain recombines TRBV15 with TRBJ2-5; D is uncertain. This CDR3 has 15 residues. The germline gives CDR1 LNHNV, CDR2 YYDKDF (reference sequence). Trimming left V 0 bases short and J 2 bases short, with 10 bases between. The CDR3 loop reads CATSRDTARQETQYF. CDR3 nucleotides: TGTGCCACCAGCAGAGATACGGCTAGACAAGAGACCCAGTACTTC.

This clone showed up just a few times. The CDR3 DNA reads as TGTGCCAGCAGTTTGACCCCCCGACAGACCCAGTACTTC. Translated: CASSLTPRQTQYF. The chain is built from TRBV27 and TRBJ2-5, with D unclear. CDR1 is MNHEY, CDR2 SMNVEV, per germline (reference sequence). V was pared by 3 bases and J by 6 bases, with 11 bases between. CDR3 size: 13 residues.